The 27 T cell receptor beta chains presented below share a single source sample, sequenced in a study of cytomegalovirus exposure and HLA in healthy donors. PCR was performed using 60 Vbeta and 13 Jbeta primers. Method: immunoSEQ multiplex PCR; TCRdb's copy keeps in-frame clones and lacks some. The sample carries about 25,000 clones, around 64% recorded once. The specimen sequenced was PBMCs. These receptors were taken from a woman aged 50 to 65 in good health and CMV-seronegative.

The V and J genes are TRBV5-6 and TRBJ1-5, with TRBD1 identical over 10 bases. V dropped 4 bases and J dropped 3; count of bases not matched to a gene: 7. Germline-derived CDR1 and CDR2 are SGHDT and YYEEEE. The CDR3 has 16 amino acids. The CDR3 region has the DNA TGTGCCAGCAGCCCGACAGGGACAGGGGACAATCAGCCCCAGCATTTT. The encoded protein is CASSPTGTGDNQPQHF.

This chain connects TRBV9 to TRBJ1-1, with D perhaps matching TRBD1 (6 bases). Trimming took 2 bases from V and 9 from J, leaving 17 bases between them. The CDR3 totals 14 residues. Germline-derived CDR1 and CDR2 are SGDLS and YYNGEE. CDR3 amino acids: CASSVSGGGHKAFF. CDR3 in DNA: TGTGCCAGCAGCGTCTCCGGGGGGGGACACAAAGCTTTCTTT.

The chain carries TRBV6-6 and TRBJ1-1; 7 bases align to TRBD1. The J segment lost 2 bases and the V segment lost 6 bases, leaving 6 bases of the junction unmatched. In germline, CDR1 is MNHNY, CDR2 SVGAGI (reference sequence). The length of the CDR3 is 14 residues. The CDR3 loop is CASSQTGQNTEAFF. In DNA, the CDR3 is TGTGCCAGCAGCCAGACAGGGCAAAACACTGAAGCTTTCTTT.

The chain combines TRBV5-1 with TRBJ1-2; no clear D gene. The CDR3 sequence is 14 residues long. Germline loops: CDR1 SGHRS, CDR2 YFSETQ. V was clipped by 4 bases and J by 5 bases, with 15 bases between them. The CDR3 DNA is TGCGCCAGCAGCCAACAATCCGGGTCTTATGGCTACACCTTC. Its translation: CASSQQSGSYGYTF. Full variable domain (rest looked up from reference TRBV5-1 and TRBJ1-2): KAGVTQTPRYLIKTRGQQVTLSCSPISGHRSVSWYQQTPGQGLQFLFEYFSETQRNKGNFPGRFSGRQFSNSRSEMNVSTLELGDSALYLCASSQQSGSYGYTFGSGTRLTVV.

Written as DNA, the CDR3 is TGTGCCACCCGAGCGGGAGTACTGCAGTTCTTC. The encoded protein is CATRAGVLQFF. The chain carries TRBV27 and TRBJ2-1; 8 bases match TRBD2. This CDR3 region has 11 residues. Trimming at V came to 10 bases and at J to 12 bases, leaving 8 bases not matched to a gene. Germline V gene lookup returns CDR1 MNHEY and CDR2 SMNVEV (reference sequence).

The V and J genes are TRBV5-6 and TRBJ1-1; 11 bases line up with TRBD1. The junction had 9 bases not matched to a gene; V was cut back by 8 bases and J by 6 bases. This CDR3 contains 14 residues. Germline CDR1 SGHDT, CDR2 YYEEEE. The CDR3 reads CARTIGQGASEAFF. The CDR3, as DNA: TGTGCCAGGACAATTGGACAGGGGGCCTCTGAAGCTTTCTTT.

The chain employs TRBV6-5 and TRBJ1-1; possibly TRBD1 for D (6 bases). Trimming left V 6 bases short and J 1 base short, with 15 bases between. This CDR3 has 15 residues. Germline lookup yields CDR1 MNHEY and CDR2 SVGAGI. DNA for the CDR3: TGTGCCAGCAGCCGAGACAGGCGAGAGAACACTGAAGCTTTCTTT. This codes for CASSRDRRENTEAFF.

This clone has just a few counts. The CDR3 region is CASSPLQGGNTEAFF. CDR3 DNA: TGTGCCAGCTCACCGTTACAGGGGGGGAACACTGAAGCTTTCTTT. The chain recombines TRBV18 with TRBJ1-1; 8 nucleotides align to TRBD1. This CDR3 is 15 amino acids long. Germline CDR1 reads KGHSH; CDR2 reads LQKENI. Trimming took 3 bases from V and 1 from J; bases not matched to a gene: 4.

This chain links TRBV6-5 with TRBJ1-2; the D is unclear. CDR3 size: 14 residues. Trimming left V 2 bases short and J 4 bases short, with 11 bases between. CDR1 MNHEY and CDR2 SVGAGI come from the germline V gene. The CDR3 is CASSYRPTGYGYTF. DNA of the CDR3: TGTGCCAGCAGTTACCGACCCACGGGCTATGGCTACACCTTC.

V usage is TRBV4-1 and J usage is TRBJ2-2; D not resolved. The CDR3 covers 16 residues. The V end was cut by 0 bases, the J end by 1 base, with 9 bases between. The germline gives CDR1 MGHRA, CDR2 YSYEKL. The CDR3 sequence is CASSQEWLVNTGELFF. CDR3 in DNA: TGCGCCAGCAGCCAAGAATGGCTAGTGAACACCGGGGAGCTGTTTTTT.

This clone was observed a few times. This chain connects TRBV6-1 to TRBJ2-7; D might be TRBD1 (6 bases). The length of the CDR3 is 12 residues. V shed 7 bases and J shed 0 bases, with 7 bases lying between them. CDR1 and CDR2 (germline): MNHNS, SASEGT. Here the CDR3 reads CASKGGSYEQYF. The DNA of the CDR3 is TGTGCCAGCAAAGGGGGCTCCTACGAGCAGTACTTC.

The gene calls are TRBV29-1 and TRBJ1-4, with 7 bases matching TRBD1. This CDR3 has 12 residues. Germline trimming cut 5 bases from V and 8 bases from J; bases unmatched to any gene: 5. Germline V gene lookup returns CDR1 SQVTM and CDR2 ANQGSEA. In nucleotides, the CDR3 is TGCAGCGTTAGACAGGGAGAGGAAAAACTGTTTTTT. It translates to CSVRQGEEKLFF.

The table lists this clone with a count of one. The chain carries TRBV25-1 and TRBJ1-1, with 9 bases fitting TRBD1. CDR3 length equals 15 residues. Germline CDR1 and CDR2: MGHDK and SYGVNS. J gave up 4 bases and V 4 bases, and 7 bases lay outside the gene matches. The DNA for the CDR3 is TGTGCCAGCAGTGCTCGGGACAGGGAAGTCACTGAAGCTTTCTTT. It translates to CASSARDREVTEAFF.

The chain has TRBV4-1 and TRBJ2-1; 9 nucleotides agree with TRBD2. Per germline, CDR1 MGHRA and CDR2 YSYEKL. This CDR3 has 14 residues. Unmatched junction bases numbered 3, after V lost 2 bases and J lost 7 bases. The CDR3 DNA reads as TGCGCCAGCAGCCAACCTAGCGGGATGAATGAGCAGTTCTTC. Residues: CASSQPSGMNEQFF.

The V and J genes are TRBV2 and TRBJ2-3, with 8 bases matching TRBD2. This CDR3 has 15 residues. Germline V gene data show CDR1 as SNHLY and CDR2 as FYNNEI. The ends lost 0 bases at V and 6 bases at J; junction bases unmatched: 5. The CDR3 DNA reads as TGTGCCAGCAGTGAAGCGCGTCTAGCGGGCGATACGCAGTATTTT. This sequence encodes CASSEARLAGDTQYF.

The chain is built from TRBV5-4 and TRBJ2-2; 8 bases agree with TRBD1. J gave up 5 bases and V 4 bases, and 7 bases lay outside the gene matches. CDR3 length equals 15 residues. Looked up from germline, CDR1 is SGHNT and CDR2 is YYREEE (reference sequence). For the CDR3, the DNA is TGTGCCAGCAGCGGGGGACAGGTCCCTACCGGGGAGCTGTTTTTT. This encodes CASSGGQVPTGELFF.

CDR3 DNA: TGTGCCACGGGAGATAGCTCCTATAATTCACCCCTCCACTTT. It codes for CATGDSSYNSPLHF. The chain has TRBV19 and TRBJ1-6, with D unclear. The CDR3 is 14 residues long. The V gene's germline CDR1 is LNHDA and CDR2 SQIVND (reference sequence). The V end lost 10 bases, the J end lost 0 bases, and 10 bases lay between the germline ends.

The chain links TRBV5-1 to TRBJ2-3; D is unresolved. Germline V gene data show CDR1 as SGHRS and CDR2 as YFSETQ. The CDR3 consists of 14 residues. The V gene lost 4 bases and the J gene lost 3 bases, with 12 bases spanning the gap. The CDR3 loop is CASSRATTTDTQYF. For the CDR3, the DNA is TGCGCCAGCAGCCGCGCCACGACTACAGATACGCAGTATTTT. Based on the CDR3 plus reference TRBV5-1 and TRBJ2-3, the full variable domain is KAGVTQTPRYLIKTRGQQVTLSCSPISGHRSVSWYQQTPGQGLQFLFEYFSETQRNKGNFPGRFSGRQFSNSRSEMNVSTLELGDSALYLCASSRATTTDTQYFGPGTRLTVL.

V usage is TRBV2 and J usage is TRBJ2-7; a weak D match, TRBD1 (6 bases). This CDR3 has 14 residues. Germline CDR1 reads SNHLY; CDR2 reads FYNNEI. Deletions cut 8 bases from V and 3 bases from J, with 17 bases between. The CDR3 nucleotides are TGTGCCAGCTCTTCGACAGGTGAAGGCTACGAGCAGTACTTC. Residues: CASSSTGEGYEQYF.

CDR3 amino acids: CASSPGGTGDKLFF. DNA for the CDR3: TGTGCCAGCAGCCCCGGCGGGACAGGGGACAAACTGTTTTTT. The chain has TRBV16 and TRBJ1-4; 10 nucleotides match TRBD1. CDR3 length: 14 residues. V was clipped by 4 bases and J by 11 bases; unmatched bases: 7. Germline V gene sequence: CDR1 KGHSY, CDR2 FQNENV. The complete variable domain, with remaining parts taken from reference TRBV16 and TRBJ1-4, reads GEEVAQTPKHLVRGEGQKAKLYCAPIKGHSYVFWYQQVLKNEFKFLISFQNENVFDETGMPKERFSAKCLPNSPCSLEIQATKLEDSAVYFCASSPGGTGDKLFFGSGTQLSVL.

This chain connects TRBV6-1 to TRBJ1-2, with D possibly TRBD1 on 5 matching bases. Per the germline V gene, CDR1 is MNHNS and CDR2 is SASEGT. The CDR3 runs to 11 residues. V was cut by 2 bases and J by 14 bases, with 12 bases left in between. The CDR3 loop is CASSETLRGTF. As DNA, the CDR3 is TGTGCCAGCAGTGAAACTCTCCGGGGGACCTTC.

This clone was found a few times. The CDR3 DNA sequence: TGTGCCAGCAGGGAACAGGGGGCGTCCTATAATTCACCCCTCCACTTT. It translates to CASREQGASYNSPLHF. The chain combines TRBV5-6 with TRBJ1-6; 9 positions match TRBD1. This CDR3 has 16 residues. Germline-derived CDR1 and CDR2 are SGHDT and YYEEEE. Losses at the gene ends were 5 bases for V and 1 base for J; bases not matched to a gene: 4.

The V gene is TRBV9, the J gene TRBJ2-7; TRBD1 agrees at 12 bases. Germline V gene sequence: CDR1 SGDLS, CDR2 YYNGEE. This CDR3 spans 16 amino acids. V lost 0 bases and J lost 5; bases outside the gene matches: 6. The CDR3 DNA is TGTGCCAGCAGCGTAGGGCCGGGACAGGGGGCGGACGAGCAGTACTTC. It translates to CASSVGPGQGADEQYF.

V and J are TRBV13 and TRBJ1-2, with 9 bases identical to TRBD1. Germline V gives CDR1 PRHDT, CDR2 FYEKMQ (reference sequence). CDR3 length: 16 residues. The ends lost 3 bases at V and 8 bases at J; junction bases unmatched: 13. The CDR3 loop is CASSFEGGTGPWGYTF. In nucleotides, the CDR3 is TGTGCCAGCAGCTTCGAGGGAGGGACAGGGCCTTGGGGCTACACCTTC.

The rearrangement uses TRBV6-6 and TRBJ2-7; D uncertain. V lost 1 base and J 0 bases, leaving 4 bases between the germline ends. CDR1 MNHNY and CDR2 SVGAGI come from the germline V gene (reference sequence). The CDR3 consists of 13 residues. The CDR3 here is CASSYLSSYEQYF. In DNA form, the CDR3 reads TGTGCCAGCAGTTACTTGAGCTCCTACGAGCAGTACTTC.

V usage is TRBV28 and J usage is TRBJ2-7, with D possibly matching TRBD1 (6 bases). The CDR3 sequence is 14 residues long. Germline V lookup: CDR1 MDHEN, CDR2 SYDVKM. V gave up 2 bases and J gave up 3 bases, with 11 bases separating them. The CDR3 sequence is CASSLGGYSYEQYF. Written as DNA, the CDR3 is TGTGCCAGCAGTTTAGGGGGCTATAGCTACGAGCAGTACTTC.

The CDR3 DNA sequence: TGTGCCAGCAGTCTCGACAGGGACACTGAAGCTTTCTTT. It yields the protein CASSLDRDTEAFF. The rearrangement joins TRBV28 to TRBJ1-1; 7 bases line up with TRBD1. Germline V gene sequence: CDR1 MDHEN, CDR2 SYDVKM. This CDR3 is built from 13 residues. Losses at the gene ends were 5 bases for V and 3 bases for J; bases not matched to a gene: 3.